This passage covers 15 T cell receptor beta chains from one sample sequenced in a study of T cell clonotyping in hematopoietic cell transplantation. Profiled with immunoSEQ multiplex PCR; TCRdb holds only in-frame clones, not every one. This table has approximately 39,000 clones, 90% to 95% appearing once. As to time point: recipient sample about 28 days before transplant, after cytoreduction. The sequencing here drew on peripheral blood mononuclear cells, taken before stem cell transplant. The origin of the receptors is a man aged 35 to 55 with chronic myeloid leukemia. Some clones in this sample may be carry-over from other donors' samples.

The chain employs TRBV7-3 and TRBJ1-1; TRBD1 aligns across 7 bases. The CDR3 contains 14 residues. The germline gives CDR1 SGHTA, CDR2 FQGTGA. V lost 6 bases to trimming and J lost 0 bases; unmatched junction nucleotides: 4. This CDR3 is CASSRGTVNTEAFF. The CDR3 DNA reads TGTGCCAGCAGTCGCGGGACAGTGAACACTGAAGCTTTCTTT.

V usage is TRBV5-1 and J usage is TRBJ2-3; the D is unclear. This CDR3 is 12 amino acids long. Germline loops: CDR1 SGHRS, CDR2 YFSETQ. Trimming stripped 2 bases from V and 2 bases from J, with 3 bases between. In nucleotides, the CDR3 is TGCGCCAGCAGCTTAAACACAGATACGCAGTATTTT. It encodes CASSLNTDTQYF.

This chain joins TRBV30 and TRBJ2-7; D gene uncertain. CDR3 size: 11 residues. The germline V and J ends were trimmed by 2 bases and 0 bases, with 2 bases remaining between them. The germline gives CDR1 GTSNPN, CDR2 SVGIG (reference sequence). The CDR3 spells CAWSPSYEQYF. The CDR3 DNA sequence: TGTGCCTGGAGTCCCTCCTACGAGCAGTACTTC. Together with reference TRBV30 and TRBJ2-7, the CDR3 gives the full variable domain: SQTIHQWPATLVQPVGSPLSLECTVEGTSNPNLYWYRQAAGRGLQLLFYSVGIGQISSEVPQNLSASRPQDRQFILSSKKLLLSDSGFYLCAWSPSYEQYFGPGTRLTVT.

The chain uses TRBV9 and TRBJ1-1, with 8 bases lining up with TRBD1. The V and J ends lost 3 bases and 1 base, in that order; junction bases with no gene match: 5. Per the germline V gene, CDR1 is SGDLS and CDR2 is YYNGEE. The CDR3 runs to 15 residues. The DNA for the CDR3 is TGTGCCAGCAGCGCGGACAGGGTAGGGAACACTGAAGCTTTCTTT. It encodes CASSADRVGNTEAFF.

The J gene is TRBJ1-4, the V gene TRBV4-1; D is ambiguous. Deletions cut 1 base from V and 0 bases from J, with 18 bases between. CDR3 length: 19 amino acids. CDR1 is MGHRA, CDR2 YSYEKL, per germline. This CDR3 reads CASSQGRVSPLATNEKLFF. CDR3 DNA sequence: TGCGCCAGCAGCCAAGGGCGAGTCTCCCCCTTGGCAACTAATGAAAAACTGTTTTTT.

The chain links TRBV5-1 to TRBJ1-4; TRBD1 is a possible D gene (5 bases). This CDR3 is 13 amino acids long. Germline lookup yields CDR1 SGHRS and CDR2 YFSETQ. Between the trimmed V and J ends, which lost 2 bases and 6 bases, there was a span of 8 bases. CDR3 region: CASSFTGYEKLFF. The DNA for the CDR3 is TGCGCCAGCAGCTTCACAGGATATGAAAAACTGTTTTTT.

This clone has just a few counts. The V call is TRBV2, the J call TRBJ1-5; weak D call: TRBD1 (6 bases). CDR1 is SNHLY, CDR2 FYNNEI, per germline. CDR3 length: 16 residues. V was clipped by 5 bases and J by 9 bases, with 23 bases between them. DNA for the CDR3: TGTGCCAGCAGTCATACCCAGGAGGGGGGCGATTGGCCCCAGCATTTT. Amino acid sequence: CASSHTQEGGDWPQHF. Drawing the rest from reference TRBV2 and TRBJ1-5, the complete variable domain is EPEVTQTPSHQVTQMGQEVILRCVPISNHLYFYWYRQILGQKVEFLVSFYNNEISEKSEIFDDQFSVERPDGSNFTLKIRSTKLEDSAMYFCASSHTQEGGDWPQHFGDGTRLSIL.

The rearrangement links TRBV28 to TRBJ1-5; a possible D gene is TRBD1 (5 bases). This CDR3 has 15 residues. CDR1 is MDHEN, CDR2 SYDVKM, per germline. V was shortened by 5 bases and J by 2 bases, with 13 bases between the two germline ends. CDR3 in DNA: TGTGCCAGCAGTGGAATCCGGGACGGCAATCAGCCCCAGCATTTT. Amino acids: CASSGIRDGNQPQHF.

The chain recombines TRBV29-1 with TRBJ1-3; possibly TRBD1 for D (5 bases). V gave up 5 bases and J gave up 4 bases, with 12 bases separating them. From germline, CDR1 is SQVTM and CDR2 ANQGSEA. This CDR3 is built from 13 residues. CDR3 residues: CSVQGTAGNTIYF. In DNA, the CDR3 is TGCAGCGTTCAGGGTACTGCAGGAAACACCATATATTTT.

This clone is large in the sample. This chain uses TRBV6-4 with TRBJ2-6; D might be TRBD1 or TRBD2, each matching 5 bases. Per germline, CDR1 MRHNA and CDR2 SNTAGT. V was cut by 6 bases and J by 1 base, with 10 bases left in between. The CDR3 spans 15 residues. CDR3 residues: CASSEGSSGANVLTF. The CDR3 DNA reads as TGTGCCAGCAGCGAGGGGAGTTCTGGGGCCAACGTCCTGACTTTC.

This sequence joins TRBV7-8 and TRBJ2-4, with unresolved D. V lost 5 bases and J lost 1, with 15 bases in between. The CDR3 sequence is 16 residues long. Germline V lookup: CDR1 SGHVS, CDR2 FQNEAQ. DNA of the CDR3: TGTGCCAGCAGCGACCGCCTAGTACAGGCCAAAAACATTCAGTACTTC. Its protein product is CASSDRLVQAKNIQYF.

The genes are TRBV10-3 and TRBJ1-6; D not resolved. The CDR3 consists of 16 residues. Trimming pared 4 bases from V and 8 bases from J, leaving 18 bases between. CDR1 and CDR2 from the germline V gene are ENHRY and SYGVKD. This chain's CDR3 is CAISAFRVILDSPLHF. Written as DNA, the CDR3 is TGTGCCATCAGTGCTTTTCGGGTCATTTTAGATTCACCCCTCCACTTT.

The V call is TRBV7-2, the J call TRBJ1-5, with D possibly TRBD1 on 6 matching bases. The ends were cut back, 1 base at V and 4 bases at J, with 8 bases in the middle. Germline lookup yields CDR1 SGHTA and CDR2 FQGNSA. The CDR3 loop spans 14 amino acids. CDR3 in DNA: TGTGCCAGCAGCTTAGAACAGGGTAATCAGCCCCAGCATTTT. Protein: CASSLEQGNQPQHF.

The rearrangement joins TRBV7-2 to TRBJ2-1; no reliable D call. Trimming shortened V by 0 bases and J by 3 bases, and 6 bases separated the two germline ends. This CDR3 contains 14 residues. Germline values: CDR1 SGHTA, CDR2 FQGNSA. CDR3 nucleotides: TGTGCCAGCAGCTTAGCTCTAGACTACAATGAGCAGTTCTTC. The encoded protein is CASSLALDYNEQFF.

This chain connects TRBV6-5 to TRBJ2-2; D call uncertain. V lost 5 bases, J lost 0 bases, and 10 bases lay in between. The length of the CDR3 is 15 residues. Germline V lookup: CDR1 MNHEY, CDR2 SVGAGI. CDR3 bases: TGTGCCAGCAGTCGAATCACCTCGAACACCGGGGAGCTGTTTTTT. It specifies CASSRITSNTGELFF.